This passage covers 2 T cell receptor beta chains from one sample sequenced in a study of control samples from healthy donors and cancer patients. The data were produced by immunoSEQ multiplex PCR, yet TCRdb's version contains in-frame clones alone and is incomplete. The sample records roughly 59,000 clones, approximately 92% being singletons. The specimen sequenced was PBMCs. These receptors all come from a man aged 40-49 years with colorectal cancer.

The chain recombines TRBV28 with TRBJ2-2; the match to TRBD2 covers 9 bases. There are 19 residues in the CDR3. Germline CDR1 and CDR2: MDHEN and SYDVKM. After removal of 4 bases from V and 9 bases from J, the junction contained 21 bases not matched to a gene. CDR3 in amino acids: CASSSGKWGSGGRGWELFF. CDR3 nucleotides: TGTGCCAGCAGTTCAGGAAAGTGGGGTAGCGGGGGCCGCGGATGGGAGCTGTTTTTT.

The V and J genes are TRBV3-1 (or the pseudogene TRBV3-2) and TRBJ1-2, with D unclear. The CDR3 extends over 15 amino acids. Germline values: CDR1 LGHDT, CDR2 YNNKEL (reference sequence). Between the trimmed V and J ends, which lost 1 base and 0 bases, there was a span of 9 bases. CDR3 nucleotide sequence: TGTGCCAGCAGCCAAGCACAGCCAACTAACTATGGCTACACCTTC. Its protein is CASSQAQPTNYGYTF.